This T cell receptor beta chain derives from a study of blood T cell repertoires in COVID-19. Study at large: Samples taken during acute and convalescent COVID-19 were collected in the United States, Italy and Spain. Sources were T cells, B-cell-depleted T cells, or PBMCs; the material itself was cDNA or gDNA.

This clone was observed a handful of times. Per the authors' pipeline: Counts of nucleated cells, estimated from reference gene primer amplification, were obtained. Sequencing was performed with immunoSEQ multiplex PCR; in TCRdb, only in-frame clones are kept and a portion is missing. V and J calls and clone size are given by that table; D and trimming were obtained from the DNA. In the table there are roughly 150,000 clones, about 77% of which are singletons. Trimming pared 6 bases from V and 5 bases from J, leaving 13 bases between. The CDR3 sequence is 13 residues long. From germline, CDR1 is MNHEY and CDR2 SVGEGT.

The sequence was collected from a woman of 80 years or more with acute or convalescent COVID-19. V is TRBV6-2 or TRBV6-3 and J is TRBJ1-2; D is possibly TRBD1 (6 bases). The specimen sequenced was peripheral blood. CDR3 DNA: TGTGCCAGCAGCGACAGGCTCCGGTATGGCTACACCTTC. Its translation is CASSDRLRYGYTF.